This T cell receptor (beta chain) derives from a study of cytomegalovirus exposure and HLA in healthy donors. The study, taken as a whole, reports: Trimming of TCR beta V- and J-genes showed a link, identified in a later analysis, to a missense DCLRE1C variant.

Concerning this clone: Its antigen remains unidentified.

The V end was cut by 0 bases, the J end by 6 bases, with 5 bases between. Germline values: CDR1 SNHLY, CDR2 FYNNEI. The CDR3 is 13 residues long. Researchers ran the PCR with 60 Vbeta and 13 Jbeta primers. Method: immunoSEQ multiplex PCR; TCRdb's copy keeps in-frame clones and lacks some. The table shows fewer than 150,000 clones, with less than 85% occurring only once. This chain links TRBV2 with TRBJ2-2; no definite D call. Sequencing used PBMCs. This clonotype was sampled from a woman between 40 and 50 years old in good health and CMV-seronegative. The CDR3, as DNA: TGTGCCAGCAGTGAAGCGCCAGCCGGGGAGCTGTTTTTT. Translated: CASSEAPAGELFF.